The 17 T cell receptor beta chains listed next were all sequenced from one sample in a study of CD8+ T cells in alopecia areata. Extracted RNA was reverse transcribed into cDNA, the sequencing template. The repertoire was sequenced with immunoSEQ multiplex PCR; TCRdb's copy has only in-frame clones and lacks some. The data contain under 150,000 clones, around four fifths of them seen just once; the ten biggest clones take up approximately 25%. Sample treatment: oral pan-JAK inhibitor, 5-10 mg twice daily. The source was CD8+ T cells sorted from blood, collected at week 4, from a patient treated with tofacitinib. All receptors derive from a human donor with alopecia areata.

Only a few counts were recorded for this clone. This sequence joins TRBV7-2 and TRBJ1-5; D is uncertain. Trimming shortened V by 5 bases and J by 1 base, and 12 bases separated the two germline ends. In germline, CDR1 is SGHTA, CDR2 FQGNSA. The CDR3 is made up of 15 amino acids. The CDR3 nucleotides read TGTGCCAGCAGCGAGGGTCTAGGGAGCAATCAGCCCCAGCATTTT. Residues: CASSEGLGSNQPQHF.

The chain uses TRBV7-9 and TRBJ2-1; no firm D call. Trimming cost V 7 bases and J 2 bases, with 12 bases left between them. The length of the CDR3 is 14 residues. Looked up from germline, CDR1 is SEHNR and CDR2 is FQNEAQ (reference sequence). The CDR3 reads CASIPPGPYNEQFF. The CDR3 DNA reads as TGTGCCAGCATCCCTCCGGGCCCCTACAATGAGCAGTTCTTC.

V is TRBV10-3 and J is TRBJ2-3, with a tentative D call TRBD1 (6 bases). Trimming stripped 3 bases from V and 6 bases from J, with 16 bases between. Germline V gene data show CDR1 as ENHRY and CDR2 as SYGVKD. This CDR3 comprises 15 residues. CDR3 nucleotides: TGTGCCATCAGTGACCGGGACAAGGGGCGGGATACGCAGTATTTT. Translated, it gives CAISDRDKGRDTQYF.

This chain connects TRBV11-2 to TRBJ1-2, with D perhaps matching TRBD1 (6 bases). V shed 4 bases and J shed 7 bases, with 16 bases lying between them. The CDR3 has 14 amino acids. The V gene's germline CDR1 is SGHAT and CDR2 FQNNGV. The CDR3 spells CASSSGHTISGYTF. The CDR3 bases are TGTGCCAGCAGCTCGGGACACACCATCTCTGGCTACACCTTC.

Worth noting for this clone: The same CDR3 also results from other DNA sequences found in this sample. The V call is TRBV29-1, the J call TRBJ2-2, with D perhaps matching TRBD1 (5 bases). Germline V gene data show CDR1 as SQVTM and CDR2 as ANQGSEA. The V and J ends lost 4 bases and 3 bases respectively, with 6 bases between them. The CDR3 extends over 12 amino acids. CDR3 sequence: CSVVRDTGELFF. CDR3 sequence (DNA): TGCAGCGTTGTCAGGGACACCGGGGAGCTGTTTTTT.

V usage is TRBV27 and J usage is TRBJ2-7, with D tentatively TRBD2 (7 bases). CDR1 and CDR2 (germline): MNHEY, SMNVEV (reference sequence). CDR3 size: 14 residues. Trimming left V 4 bases short and J 5 bases short, with 15 bases between. CDR3 sequence (DNA): TGTGCCAGCAGTTACGGGGGGAACAGGGACGAGCAGTACTTC. This translates into CASSYGGNRDEQYF.

The chain uses TRBV7-6 and TRBJ2-3; 9 bases fit TRBD2. Germline CDR1 and CDR2: SGHVS and FNYEAQ. The CDR3 length is 17 residues. Trimming removed 2 bases from V and 2 bases from J; junction bases left unmatched: 8. The CDR3 loop is CASSLTAGGPHTDTQYF. The CDR3 DNA reads TGTGCCAGCAGCTTAACGGCGGGGGGGCCACACACAGATACGCAGTATTTT.

J is TRBJ2-3 and V is TRBV11-2; possible D gene TRBD1, 6 bases. CDR3 size: 15 residues. V lost 1 base and J 3 bases, leaving 11 bases between the germline ends. Germline CDR1 is SGHAT and CDR2 is FQNNGV. The CDR3 nucleotides are TGTGCCAGCAGCTTAGGGCCAGGGGTGACAGATACGCAGTATTTT. This codes for CASSLGPGVTDTQYF.

The chain carries TRBV7-9 and TRBJ2-7; D not resolved. The CDR3 length is 13 residues. Germline loops: CDR1 SEHNR, CDR2 FQNEAQ (reference sequence). Trimming pared 0 bases from V and 4 bases from J, leaving 7 bases between. The CDR3 region is CASSLASAYEQYF. CDR3 in DNA: TGTGCCAGCAGCTTAGCGTCCGCGTACGAGCAGTACTTC.

This clone was recorded only once. This rearrangement joins TRBV4-3 to TRBJ2-4; D is ambiguous. V shed 4 bases and J shed 2 bases, with 18 bases lying between them. The germline gives CDR1 LGHNA, CDR2 YSLEER. The length of the CDR3 is 17 residues. The CDR3: CASSREIGPTSKNIQYF. CDR3 nucleotides: TGCGCCAGCAGCCGAGAGATAGGGCCAACATCCAAAAACATTCAGTACTTC.

The chain is built from TRBV11-2 and TRBJ2-7; 12 nucleotides match TRBD2. Germline CDR1 and CDR2: SGHAT and FQNNGV. CDR3 length: 15 amino acids. V lost 5 bases and J lost 0; bases outside the gene matches: 2. CDR3 nucleotides: TGTGCCAGCAGCCCGACTAGCGGGAGCTCCTACGAGCAGTACTTC. The encoded protein is CASSPTSGSSYEQYF.

The chain carries TRBV30 and TRBJ2-3; D is unresolved. The CDR3 runs to 14 residues. Germline V lookup: CDR1 GTSNPN, CDR2 SVGIG (reference sequence). V was trimmed by 3 bases and J by 6 bases, leaving 16 bases between them. Written as DNA, the CDR3 is TGTGCCTGGAGAGACCCGACAAAGAGGGATACGCAGTATTTT. It specifies CAWRDPTKRDTQYF.

The CDR3 DNA sequence: TGCAGCGTTGCCGCAACAGGGACAGCCTACGAGCAGTACTTC. It codes for CSVAATGTAYEQYF. The V and J genes are TRBV29-1 and TRBJ2-7; 7 bases line up with TRBD1. Germline V CDR1 and CDR2: SQVTM, ANQGSEA. The CDR3 runs to 14 residues. The junction had 8 bases not matched to a gene; V was cut back by 4 bases and J by 2 bases.

This clone was seen a single time. The chain employs TRBV10-2 and TRBJ2-7, with unresolved D. This CDR3 contains 10 residues. V dropped 4 bases and J dropped 5 bases, with 3 bases sitting between them. Germline-derived CDR1 and CDR2 are WSHSY and SAAADI. This CDR3 is CASSVDEQYF. CDR3 sequence (DNA): TGCGCCAGCAGTGTGGACGAGCAGTACTTC.

This clone has only one observation. The chain couples TRBV28 to TRBJ1-2; weak D call: TRBD1 (5 bases). The V gene lost 8 bases and the J gene lost 3 bases, with 16 bases spanning the gap. The CDR3 covers 14 residues. Germline lookup yields CDR1 MDHEN and CDR2 SYDVKM. CDR3 protein: CASLTRGGDYGYTF. The CDR3 region has the DNA TGTGCCAGCCTTACCAGAGGAGGGGACTATGGCTACACCTTC.

The chain has TRBV7-2 and TRBJ2-3, with 7 bases that match TRBD2. J lost 3 bases, V lost 7 bases, and 10 bases had no gene match. The CDR3 contains 15 residues. The germline CDR1 and CDR2 sequences are SGHTA and FQGNSA. This chain's CDR3 is CASTLLGGRTDTQYF. As DNA, the CDR3 is TGTGCCAGCACCCTTCTGGGGGGGAGAACAGATACGCAGTATTTT.

The V call is TRBV7-9, the J call TRBJ2-5; 11 bases line up with TRBD2. The CDR3 extends over 18 amino acids. The J segment lost 9 bases and the V segment lost 1 base, leaving 16 bases of the junction unmatched. From germline, CDR1 is SEHNR and CDR2 FQNEAQ (reference sequence). CDR3 residues: CASSLDFLAGGVKEAQYF. The CDR3 DNA reads as TGTGCCAGCAGCTTAGACTTCCTAGCGGGGGGCGTCAAGGAGGCCCAGTACTTC.